This T cell receptor (beta chain) was recorded in a study of blood T cell repertoires in COVID-19 (dated by TCRdb to 2020 to 2022). Regarding the complete study: The collaborator samples originated in the United States, Italy and Spain and spanned the acute and convalescent phases of COVID-19. A freely available public database, intended as a resource for researchers studying the immune response to SARS-CoV-2, is where the repertoires were released. Where available, HLA class I and class II types were obtained from metadata supplied by the sample provider rather than from assay-based typing. Sample metadata almost always included a de-identified subject ID, COVID-19 status, age in years and sex. Samples came from the ongoing ImmuneRACE study (first 160 participants) plus 1,254 subjects from 6 global collaborators. The prospective study material was composed of cDNA or gDNA derived from T cells, B-cell-depleted T cells, or PBMCs. Subjects who had been exposed to COVID-19, were actively infected with it, or had recovered from it provided the deeply sampled blood TCRbeta repertoires that made up the dataset. General findings and caveats noted by the study authors: How much clinical and demographic metadata was included differed by source and by participant, and the metadata was provided uncurated.

The immunoSEQ Assay, a bias-controlled multiplex PCR, was used to amplify TCRbeta CDR3 regions from genomic DNA. The published analysis was carried out like this. The number of nucleated cells in each sample was estimated from the amplification of reference gene primers within the assay. Sequence reads were collapsed and filtered to measure the absolute abundance of every unique TCRbeta CDR3 rearrangement. Productive Simpson clonality was computed per sample as the square root of Simpson's diversity index over productive rearrangements. This immuneACCESS table, as held by TCRdb, lists in-frame sequences with V and J called but not all clones. Of the missing ones, under half trace to an unresolved V gene in checked studies; the others have no known cause. V and J calls plus clone size are reproduced from that table; the DNA served to infer D and trimming. The sample has around 300,000 clones on record, roughly nine tenths of them singletons. The top ten clones comprise roughly 2.3% of the sample.

One collaborating source in Seattle enrolled patients during active infection and followed them longitudinally through the course of disease. The collaborating institutions used their own protocols to collect whole blood in K2EDTA tubes. For TCRbeta analysis, collaborators shipped samples as frozen whole blood, isolated PBMCs, or DNA extracted from either of those sample types. Points on this clone: Its antigen target is currently unknown. No base quality information exists; no much larger clone differs at one position.

Input material: peripheral blood. This sequence was found in a woman aged 25 to 39 with COVID-19, enrolled during active disease.

CDR3 loop: CASSRSNQPQHF. The DNA is as follows: TGTGCCAGCAGTCGGAGCAATCAGCCCCAGCATTTT. The rearrangement joined TRBV2 to TRBJ1-5; there is no confident call for the D gene. Measured from the cysteine to the phenylalanine, the CDR3 is 12 residues long. Here the CDR3 DNA is all that survives: 36 bases in frame from base 1. V lost 5 bases and J lost 1 base; the stretch between them is 3 bases long. The CDR1 and CDR2 encoded by the germline V gene are SNHLY and FYNNEI. Reference TRBV2 and TRBJ1-5 genes cover what lies past the CDR3, so the full variable domain is EPEVTQTPSHQVTQMGQEVILRCVPISNHLYFYWYRQILGQKVEFLVSFYNNEISEKSEIFDDQFSVERPDGSNFTLKIRSTKLEDSAMYFCASSRSNQPQHFGDGTRLSIL.